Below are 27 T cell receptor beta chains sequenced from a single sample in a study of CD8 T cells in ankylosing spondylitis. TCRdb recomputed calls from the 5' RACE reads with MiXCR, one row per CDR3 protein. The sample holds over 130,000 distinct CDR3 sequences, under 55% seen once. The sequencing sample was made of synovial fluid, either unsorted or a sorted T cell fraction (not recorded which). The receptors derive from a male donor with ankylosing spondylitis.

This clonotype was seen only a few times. The CDR3 region is CASSLVGGLFTNYGYTF. The DNA of the CDR3 is TGTGCCAGCAGTTTAGTAGGGGGCCTTTTCACTAACTATGGCTACACCTTC. The rearrangement links TRBV27 to TRBJ1-2; 7 nucleotides match TRBD1. V shed 2 bases and J 0 bases; nucleotides not matched to a gene: 9. CDR1 and CDR2 from the germline V gene are MNHEY and SMNVEV (reference sequence). The CDR3 runs 17 residues.

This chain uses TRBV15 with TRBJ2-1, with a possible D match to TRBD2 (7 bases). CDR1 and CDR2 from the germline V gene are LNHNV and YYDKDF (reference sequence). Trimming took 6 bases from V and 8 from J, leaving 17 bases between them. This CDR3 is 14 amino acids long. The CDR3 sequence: CATSPRGASYEQFF. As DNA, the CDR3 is TGTGCCACCAGTCCACGGGGGGCTAGTTATGAGCAGTTCTTC. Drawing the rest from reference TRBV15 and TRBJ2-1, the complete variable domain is DAMVIQNPRYQVTQFGKPVTLSCSQTLNHNVMYWYQQKSSQAPKLLFHYYDKDFNNEADTPDNFQSRRPNTSFCFLDIRSPGLGDTAMYLCATSPRGASYEQFFGPGTRLTVL.

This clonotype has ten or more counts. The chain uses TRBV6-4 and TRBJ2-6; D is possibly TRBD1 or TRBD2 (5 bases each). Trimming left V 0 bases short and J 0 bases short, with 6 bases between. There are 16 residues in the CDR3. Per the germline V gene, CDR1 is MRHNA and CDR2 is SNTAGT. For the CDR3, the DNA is TGTGCCAGCAGTGACTCGAGGGGCTCTGGGGCCAACGTCCTGACTTTC. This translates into CASSDSRGSGANVLTF.

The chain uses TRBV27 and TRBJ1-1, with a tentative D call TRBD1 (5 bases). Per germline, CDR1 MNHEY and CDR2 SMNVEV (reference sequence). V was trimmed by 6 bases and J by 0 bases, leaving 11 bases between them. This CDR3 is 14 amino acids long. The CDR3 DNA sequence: TGTGCCAGCAGGGAAGGGGATCTGAACACTGAAGCTTTCTTT. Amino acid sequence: CASREGDLNTEAFF.

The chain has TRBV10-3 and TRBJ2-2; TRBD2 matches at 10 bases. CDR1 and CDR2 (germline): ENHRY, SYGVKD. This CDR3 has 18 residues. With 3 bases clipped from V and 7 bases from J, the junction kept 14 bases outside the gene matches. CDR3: CAISEDPPPGLAYGELFF. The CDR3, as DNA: TGTGCCATCAGTGAAGATCCCCCCCCGGGACTAGCGTACGGGGAGCTGTTTTTT.

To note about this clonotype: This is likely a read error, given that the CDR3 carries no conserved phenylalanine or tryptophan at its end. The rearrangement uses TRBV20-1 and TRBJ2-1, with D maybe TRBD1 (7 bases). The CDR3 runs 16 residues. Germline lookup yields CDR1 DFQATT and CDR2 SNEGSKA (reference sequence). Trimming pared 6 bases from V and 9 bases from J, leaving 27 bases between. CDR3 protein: CSATLAYWRDSSEQFL. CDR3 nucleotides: TGCAGTGCCACCCTTGCTTACTGGCGGGACAGTAGTGAGCAGTTCCTC.

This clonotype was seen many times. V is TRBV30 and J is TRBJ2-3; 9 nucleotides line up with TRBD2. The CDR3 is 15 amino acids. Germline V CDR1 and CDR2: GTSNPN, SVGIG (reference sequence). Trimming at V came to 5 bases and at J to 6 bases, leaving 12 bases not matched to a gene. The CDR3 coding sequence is TGTGCCTGGGATAAAGCGGGGGGCGGGATGGATACGCAGTATTTT. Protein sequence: CAWDKAGGGMDTQYF.

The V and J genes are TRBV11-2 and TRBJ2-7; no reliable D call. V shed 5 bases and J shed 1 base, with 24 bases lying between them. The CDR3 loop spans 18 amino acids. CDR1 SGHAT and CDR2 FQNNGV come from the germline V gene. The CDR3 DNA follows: TGTGCCAGCAGCGCAATACCCAAGACTCCCATAGGGTCCTACGAGCAGTACTTC. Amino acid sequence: CASSAIPKTPIGSYEQYF.

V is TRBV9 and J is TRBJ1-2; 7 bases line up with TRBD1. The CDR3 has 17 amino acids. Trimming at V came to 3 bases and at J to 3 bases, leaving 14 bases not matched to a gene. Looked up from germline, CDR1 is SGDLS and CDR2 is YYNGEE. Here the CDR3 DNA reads TGTGCCAGCAGCGGAACCGGGACAGAAAAGGCCTACTATGGCTACACCTTC. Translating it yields CASSGTGTEKAYYGYTF.

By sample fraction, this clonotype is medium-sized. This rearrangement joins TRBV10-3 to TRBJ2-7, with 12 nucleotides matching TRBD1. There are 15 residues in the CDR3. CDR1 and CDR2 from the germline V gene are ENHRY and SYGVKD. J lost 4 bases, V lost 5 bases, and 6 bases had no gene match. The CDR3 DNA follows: TGTGCCATCAGTCGTCCGGGACAGGGGGCTTACGAGCAGTACTTC. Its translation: CAISRPGQGAYEQYF.

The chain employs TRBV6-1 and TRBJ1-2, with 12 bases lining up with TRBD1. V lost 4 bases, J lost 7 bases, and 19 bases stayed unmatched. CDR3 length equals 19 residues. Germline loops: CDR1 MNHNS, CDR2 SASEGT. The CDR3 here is CASSVGFSWGTGGLGGYTF. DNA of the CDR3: TGTGCCAGCAGTGTTGGATTCAGTTGGGGGACAGGGGGCCTGGGTGGCTACACCTTC.

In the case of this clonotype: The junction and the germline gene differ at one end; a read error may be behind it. The CDR3 region has the DNA TGTACGGACAGCTATGGCTACACCTTC. Translated: CTDSYGYTF. The rearrangement uses TRBV20-1 and TRBJ1-2; weak D call: TRBD1 (6 bases). The CDR3 is made up of 9 amino acids. Germline values: CDR1 DFQATT, CDR2 SNEGSKA (reference sequence).

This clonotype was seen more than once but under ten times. The CDR3 DNA reads TGTGCCAGCAGCCAAGTTCGCCTCCGGAGTGATGGGGACAGTATGAACACTGAAGCTTTCTTT. Its translation: CASSQVRLRSDGDSMNTEAFF. The chain links TRBV3-1 to TRBJ1-1; 7 bases are a match to TRBD1. This CDR3 contains 21 residues. Per germline, CDR1 LGHDT and CDR2 YNNKEL (reference sequence). V trimming: 1 base; J trimming: 0 bases; junction bases outside the gene matches: 20.

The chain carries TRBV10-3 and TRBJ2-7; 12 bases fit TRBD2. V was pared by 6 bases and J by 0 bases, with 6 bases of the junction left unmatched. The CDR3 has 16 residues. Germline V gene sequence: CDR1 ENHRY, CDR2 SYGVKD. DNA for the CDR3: TGTGCCATCAGCCCTGCTAGCGGGAGGGACTCCTACGAGCAGTACTTC. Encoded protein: CAISPASGRDSYEQYF.

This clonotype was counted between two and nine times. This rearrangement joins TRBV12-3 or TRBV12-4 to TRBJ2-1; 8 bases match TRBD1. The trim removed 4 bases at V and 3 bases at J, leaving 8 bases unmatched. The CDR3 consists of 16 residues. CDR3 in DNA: TGTGCCAGCAGTTCAAAACCGGGACAGGTCTACAATGAGCAGTTCTTC. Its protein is CASSSKPGQVYNEQFF.

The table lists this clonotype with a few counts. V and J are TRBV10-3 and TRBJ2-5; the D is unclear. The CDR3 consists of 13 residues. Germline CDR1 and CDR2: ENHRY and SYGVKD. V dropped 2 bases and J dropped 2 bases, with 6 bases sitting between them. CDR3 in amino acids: CAISEMTQETQYF. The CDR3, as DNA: TGTGCCATCAGTGAGATGACTCAAGAGACCCAGTACTTC.

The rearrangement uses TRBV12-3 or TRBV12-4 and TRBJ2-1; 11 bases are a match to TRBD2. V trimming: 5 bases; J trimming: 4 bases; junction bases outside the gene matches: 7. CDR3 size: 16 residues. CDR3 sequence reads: CASSPLLAGEYNEQFF. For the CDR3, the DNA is TGTGCCAGCAGTCCCCTACTAGCGGGGGAATACAATGAGCAGTTCTTC.

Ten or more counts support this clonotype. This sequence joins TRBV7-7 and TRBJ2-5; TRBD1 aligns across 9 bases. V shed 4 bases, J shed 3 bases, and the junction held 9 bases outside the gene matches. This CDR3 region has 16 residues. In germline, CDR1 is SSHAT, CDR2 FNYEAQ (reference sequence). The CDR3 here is CASSSLFGTGKETQYF. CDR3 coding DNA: TGTGCCAGCAGCTCCCTCTTCGGGACAGGGAAAGAGACCCAGTACTTC. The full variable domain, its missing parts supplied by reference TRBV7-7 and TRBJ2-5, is GAGVSQSPRYKVTKRGQDVTLRCDPISSHATLYWYQQALGQGPEFLTYFNYEAQPDKSGLPSDRFSAERPEGSISTLTIQRTEQRDSAMYRCASSSLFGTGKETQYFGPGTRLLVL.

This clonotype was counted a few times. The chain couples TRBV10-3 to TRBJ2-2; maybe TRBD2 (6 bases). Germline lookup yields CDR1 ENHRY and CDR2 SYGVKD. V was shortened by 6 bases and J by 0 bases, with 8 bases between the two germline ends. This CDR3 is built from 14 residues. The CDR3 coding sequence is TGTGCCATCAGGGACTATCCGAACACCGGGGAGCTGTTTTTT. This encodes CAIRDYPNTGELFF.

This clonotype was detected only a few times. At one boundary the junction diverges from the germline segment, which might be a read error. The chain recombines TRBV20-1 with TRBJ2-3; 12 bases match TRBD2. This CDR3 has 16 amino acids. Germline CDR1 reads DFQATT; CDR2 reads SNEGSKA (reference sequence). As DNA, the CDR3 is TGCTGTGCTAGAGACCCTAGCGGGGGGGACATCGGTACGCAGTATTTT. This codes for CCARDPSGGDIGTQYF.

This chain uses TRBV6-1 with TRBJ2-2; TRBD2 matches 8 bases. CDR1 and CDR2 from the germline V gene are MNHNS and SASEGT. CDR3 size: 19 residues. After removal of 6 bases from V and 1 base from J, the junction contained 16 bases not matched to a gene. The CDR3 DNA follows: TGTGCCAGCAGGAAGCGGTGCGGGAGGCACCCCGAGAACACCGGGGAGCTGTTTTTT. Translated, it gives CASRKRCGRHPENTGELFF.

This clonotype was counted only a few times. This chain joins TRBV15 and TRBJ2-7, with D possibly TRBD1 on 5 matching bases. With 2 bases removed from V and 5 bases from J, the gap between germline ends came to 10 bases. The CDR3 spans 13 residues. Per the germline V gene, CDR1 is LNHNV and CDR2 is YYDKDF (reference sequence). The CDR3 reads CATSRTRRDEQYF. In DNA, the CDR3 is TGTGCCACCAGCAGAACCCGCAGGGACGAGCAGTACTTC.

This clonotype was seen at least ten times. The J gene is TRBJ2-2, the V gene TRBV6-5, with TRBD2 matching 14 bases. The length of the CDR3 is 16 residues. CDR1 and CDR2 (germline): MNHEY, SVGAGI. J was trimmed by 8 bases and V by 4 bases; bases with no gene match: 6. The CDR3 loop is CASSLSGLAGAGELFF. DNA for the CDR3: TGTGCCAGCAGTTTATCGGGACTAGCGGGAGCGGGGGAGCTGTTTTTT.

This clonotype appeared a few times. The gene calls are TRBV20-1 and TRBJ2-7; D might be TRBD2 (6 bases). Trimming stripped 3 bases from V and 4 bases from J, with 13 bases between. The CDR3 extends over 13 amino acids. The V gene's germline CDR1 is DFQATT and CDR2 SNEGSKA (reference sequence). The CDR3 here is CSARVGGWYEQYF. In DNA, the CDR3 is TGCAGTGCTAGGGTGGGGGGTTGGTACGAGCAGTACTTC.

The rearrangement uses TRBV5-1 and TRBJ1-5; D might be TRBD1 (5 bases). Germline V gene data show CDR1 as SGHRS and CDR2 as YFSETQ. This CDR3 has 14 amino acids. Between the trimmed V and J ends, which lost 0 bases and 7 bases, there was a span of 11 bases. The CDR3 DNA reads TGCGCCAGCAGCTTGGCAGGGAGGGACCAGCCCCAGCATTTT. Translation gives CASSLAGRDQPQHF.

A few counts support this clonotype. As DNA, the CDR3 is TGTGCCAGCAGCCAAGGGTCCGGGGAGCTGTTTTTT. Protein sequence: CASSQGSGELFF. This sequence joins TRBV4-2 and TRBJ2-2; D uncertain. Per germline, CDR1 LGHNA and CDR2 YNFKEQ. The CDR3 extends over 12 amino acids. Between the trimmed V and J ends, which lost 1 base and 6 bases, there was a span of 3 bases.

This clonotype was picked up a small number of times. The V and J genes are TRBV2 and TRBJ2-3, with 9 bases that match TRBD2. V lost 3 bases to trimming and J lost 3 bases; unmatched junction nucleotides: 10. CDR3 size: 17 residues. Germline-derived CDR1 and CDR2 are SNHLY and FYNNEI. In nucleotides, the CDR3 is TGTGCCAGCAGTGACGACCTAGGCGGACTAGCGACAGATACGCAGTATTTT. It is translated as CASSDDLGGLATDTQYF.